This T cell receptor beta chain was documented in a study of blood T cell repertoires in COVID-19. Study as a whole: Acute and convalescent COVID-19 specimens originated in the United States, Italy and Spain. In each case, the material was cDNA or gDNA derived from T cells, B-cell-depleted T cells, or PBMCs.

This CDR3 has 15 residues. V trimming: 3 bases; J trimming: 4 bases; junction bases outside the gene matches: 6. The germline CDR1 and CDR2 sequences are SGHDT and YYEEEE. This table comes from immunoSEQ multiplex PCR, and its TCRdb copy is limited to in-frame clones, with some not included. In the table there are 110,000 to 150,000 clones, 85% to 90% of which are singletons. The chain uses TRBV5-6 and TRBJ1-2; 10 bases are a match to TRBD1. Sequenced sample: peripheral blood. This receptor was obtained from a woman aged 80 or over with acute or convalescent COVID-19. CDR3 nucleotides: TGTGCCAGCAGCTCAAGGGACAGGGGCGTCTATGGCTACACCTTC. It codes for CASSSRDRGVYGYTF.